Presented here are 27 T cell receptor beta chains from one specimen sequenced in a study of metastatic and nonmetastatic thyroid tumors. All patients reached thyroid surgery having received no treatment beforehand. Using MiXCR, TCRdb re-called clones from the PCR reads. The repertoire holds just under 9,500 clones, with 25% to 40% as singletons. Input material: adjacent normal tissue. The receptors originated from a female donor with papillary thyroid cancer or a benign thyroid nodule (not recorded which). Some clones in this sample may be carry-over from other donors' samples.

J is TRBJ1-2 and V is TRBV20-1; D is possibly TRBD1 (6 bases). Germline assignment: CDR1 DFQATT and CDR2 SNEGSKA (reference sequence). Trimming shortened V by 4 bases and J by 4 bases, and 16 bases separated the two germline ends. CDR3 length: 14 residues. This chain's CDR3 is CSAIFRGGGYGYTF. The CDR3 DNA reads TGCAGTGCTATCTTCCGAGGGGGAGGCTATGGCTACACCTTC.

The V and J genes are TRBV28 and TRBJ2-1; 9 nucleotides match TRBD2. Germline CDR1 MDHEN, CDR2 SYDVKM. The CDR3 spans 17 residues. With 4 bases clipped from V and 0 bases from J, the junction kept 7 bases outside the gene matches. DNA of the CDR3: TGTGCCAGCAGTTCCACTAGCGGGCCCAACTCCTACAATGAGCAGTTCTTC. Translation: CASSSTSGPNSYNEQFF.

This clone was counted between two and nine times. The DNA for the CDR3 is TGTGCCAGCAGTTTACGGCAGGACGAAGCTTTCTTT. This gives the protein CASSLRQDEAFF. The chain has TRBV12-3 or TRBV12-4 and TRBJ1-1; D gene ambiguous. This CDR3 is built from 12 residues. V lost 2 bases and J lost 8, with 9 bases in between.

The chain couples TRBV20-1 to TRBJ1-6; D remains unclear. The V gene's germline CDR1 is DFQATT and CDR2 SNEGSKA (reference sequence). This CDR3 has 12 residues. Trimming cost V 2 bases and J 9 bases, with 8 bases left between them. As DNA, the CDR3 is TGCAGTGCTAGAAGTCCGGTTTCACCCCTCCACTTT. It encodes CSARSPVSPLHF.

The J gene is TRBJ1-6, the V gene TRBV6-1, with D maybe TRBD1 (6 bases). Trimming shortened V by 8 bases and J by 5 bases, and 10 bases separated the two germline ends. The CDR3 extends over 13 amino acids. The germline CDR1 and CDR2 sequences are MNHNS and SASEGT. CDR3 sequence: CASGKGDNSPLHF. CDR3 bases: TGTGCCAGCGGAAAGGGGGATAATTCACCCCTCCACTTT.

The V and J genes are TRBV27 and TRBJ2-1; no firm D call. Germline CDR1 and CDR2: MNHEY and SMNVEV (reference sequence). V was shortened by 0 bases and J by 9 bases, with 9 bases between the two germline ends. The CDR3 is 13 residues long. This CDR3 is CASSLSRTAEQFF. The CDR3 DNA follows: TGTGCCAGCAGTTTATCGAGGACGGCTGAGCAGTTCTTC.

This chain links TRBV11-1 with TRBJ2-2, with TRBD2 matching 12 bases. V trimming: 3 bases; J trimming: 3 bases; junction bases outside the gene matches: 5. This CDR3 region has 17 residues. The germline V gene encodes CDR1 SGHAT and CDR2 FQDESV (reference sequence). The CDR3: CASSFPTSGRDTGELFF. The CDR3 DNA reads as TGTGCCAGCAGCTTTCCGACTAGCGGGAGAGACACCGGGGAGCTGTTTTTT.

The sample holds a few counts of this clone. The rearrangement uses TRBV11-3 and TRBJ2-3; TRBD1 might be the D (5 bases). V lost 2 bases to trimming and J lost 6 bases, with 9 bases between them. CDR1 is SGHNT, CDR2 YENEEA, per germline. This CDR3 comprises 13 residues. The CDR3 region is CASSLSQGDTQYF. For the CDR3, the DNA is TGTGCCAGCAGCTTAAGTCAGGGCGATACGCAGTATTTT.

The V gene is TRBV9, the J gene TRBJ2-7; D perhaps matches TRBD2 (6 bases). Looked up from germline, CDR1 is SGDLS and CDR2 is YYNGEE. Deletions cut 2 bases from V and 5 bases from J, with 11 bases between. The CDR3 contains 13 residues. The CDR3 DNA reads TGTGCCAGCAGCGTTGCGGGATTCGACGAGCAGTACTTC. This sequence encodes CASSVAGFDEQYF.

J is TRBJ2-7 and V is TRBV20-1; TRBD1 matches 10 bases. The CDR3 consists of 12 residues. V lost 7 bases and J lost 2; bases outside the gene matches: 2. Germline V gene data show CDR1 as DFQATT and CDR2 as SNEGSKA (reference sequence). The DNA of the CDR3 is TGCAGTGTGGACAGGGGGACCTACGAGCAGTACTTC. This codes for CSVDRGTYEQYF.

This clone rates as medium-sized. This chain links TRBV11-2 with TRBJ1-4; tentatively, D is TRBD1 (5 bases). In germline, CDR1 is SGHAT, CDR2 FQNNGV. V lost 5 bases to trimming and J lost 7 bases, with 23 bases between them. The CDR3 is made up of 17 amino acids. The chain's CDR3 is CASSPKRLVGGGEKLFF. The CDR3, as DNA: TGTGCCAGCAGCCCCAAGAGGTTGGTCGGGGGAGGTGAAAAACTGTTTTTT.

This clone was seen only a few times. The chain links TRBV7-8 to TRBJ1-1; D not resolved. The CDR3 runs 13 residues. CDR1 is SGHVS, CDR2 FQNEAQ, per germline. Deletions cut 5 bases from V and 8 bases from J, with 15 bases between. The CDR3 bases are TGTGCCAGCAGCCCCCACCGACCGGACGAAGCTTTCTTT. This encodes CASSPHRPDEAFF.

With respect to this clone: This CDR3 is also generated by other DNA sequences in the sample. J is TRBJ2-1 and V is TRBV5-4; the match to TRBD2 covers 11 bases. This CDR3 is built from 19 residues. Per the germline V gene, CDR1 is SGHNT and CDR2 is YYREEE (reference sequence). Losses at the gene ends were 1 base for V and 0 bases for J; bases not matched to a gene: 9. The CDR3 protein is CASSLRGTSGLSSYNEQFF. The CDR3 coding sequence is TGTGCCAGCAGCTTGAGAGGGACTAGCGGTCTTAGCTCCTACAATGAGCAGTTCTTC.

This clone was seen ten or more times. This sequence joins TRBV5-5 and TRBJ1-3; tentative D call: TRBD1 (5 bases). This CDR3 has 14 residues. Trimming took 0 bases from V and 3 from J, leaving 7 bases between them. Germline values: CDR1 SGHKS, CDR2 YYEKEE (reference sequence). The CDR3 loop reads CASSLGGGGNTIYF. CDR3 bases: TGTGCCAGCAGCTTGGGGGGCGGTGGAAACACCATATATTTT.

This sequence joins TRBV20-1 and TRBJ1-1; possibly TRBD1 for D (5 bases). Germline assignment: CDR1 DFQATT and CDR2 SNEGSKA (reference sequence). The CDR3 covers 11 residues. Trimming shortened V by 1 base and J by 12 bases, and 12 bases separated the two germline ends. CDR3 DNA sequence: TGCAGTGCTAGAGTCGGGCGGGACCCTTTCTTT. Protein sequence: CSARVGRDPFF.

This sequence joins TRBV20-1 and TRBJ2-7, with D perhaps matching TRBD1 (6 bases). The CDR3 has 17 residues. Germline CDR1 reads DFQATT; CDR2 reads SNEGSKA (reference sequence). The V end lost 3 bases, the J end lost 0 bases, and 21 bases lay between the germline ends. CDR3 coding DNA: TGCAGTGCTAGTTGTAGGGGCGAGGGACAAAGCTCCTACGAGCAGTACTTC. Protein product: CSASCRGEGQSSYEQYF.

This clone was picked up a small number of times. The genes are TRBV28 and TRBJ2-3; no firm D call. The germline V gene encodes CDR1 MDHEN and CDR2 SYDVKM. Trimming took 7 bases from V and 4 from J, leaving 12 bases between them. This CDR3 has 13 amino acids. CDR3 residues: CASIRRAADTQYF. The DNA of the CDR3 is TGTGCCAGCATACGACGGGCGGCAGATACGCAGTATTTT.

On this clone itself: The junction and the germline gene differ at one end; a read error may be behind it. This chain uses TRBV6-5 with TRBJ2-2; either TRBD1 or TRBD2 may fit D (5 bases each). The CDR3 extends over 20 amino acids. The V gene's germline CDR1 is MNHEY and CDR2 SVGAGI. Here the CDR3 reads CASTPAGGAPYILNTWELFF. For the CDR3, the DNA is TGTGCCAGCACCCCGGCGGGTGGGGCTCCTTACATACTGAACACCTGGGAGCTGTTTTTT.

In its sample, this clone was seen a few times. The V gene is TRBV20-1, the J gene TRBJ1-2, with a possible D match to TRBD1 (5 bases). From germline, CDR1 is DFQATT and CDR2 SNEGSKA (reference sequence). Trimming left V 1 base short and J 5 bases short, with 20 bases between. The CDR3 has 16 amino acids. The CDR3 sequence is CSARGDLVGAIYGYTF. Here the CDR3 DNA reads TGCAGTGCTAGAGGGGACCTCGTTGGGGCTATATATGGCTACACCTTC.

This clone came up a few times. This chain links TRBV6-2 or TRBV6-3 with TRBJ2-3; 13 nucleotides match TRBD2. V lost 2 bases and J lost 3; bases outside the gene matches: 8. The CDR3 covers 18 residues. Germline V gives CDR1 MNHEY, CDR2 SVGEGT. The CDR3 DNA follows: TGTGCCAGCAGTTACCAGTTGGGACTAGCGGGATGTACAGATACGCAGTATTTT. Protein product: CASSYQLGLAGCTDTQYF.

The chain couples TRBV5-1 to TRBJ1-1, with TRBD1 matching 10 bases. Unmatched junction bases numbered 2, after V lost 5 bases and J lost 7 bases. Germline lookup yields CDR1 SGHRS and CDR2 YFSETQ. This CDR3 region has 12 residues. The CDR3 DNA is TGCGCCAGCAGGGGACAGGGGATTGAAGCTTTCTTT. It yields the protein CASRGQGIEAFF.

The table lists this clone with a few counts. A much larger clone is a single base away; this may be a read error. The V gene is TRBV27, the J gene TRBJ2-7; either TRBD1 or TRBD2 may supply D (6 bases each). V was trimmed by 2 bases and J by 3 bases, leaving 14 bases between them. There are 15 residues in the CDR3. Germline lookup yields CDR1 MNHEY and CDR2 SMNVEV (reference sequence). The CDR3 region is CASSLGGTLDYEQYF. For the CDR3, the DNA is TGTGCCAGCAGTTTAGGCGGGACATTGGACTACGAGCAGTACTTC.

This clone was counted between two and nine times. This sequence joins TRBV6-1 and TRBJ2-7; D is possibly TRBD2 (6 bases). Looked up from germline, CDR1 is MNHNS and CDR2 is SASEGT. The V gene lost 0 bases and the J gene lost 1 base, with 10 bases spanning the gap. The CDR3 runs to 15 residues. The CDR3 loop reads CASSEALAGSYEQYF. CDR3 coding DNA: TGTGCCAGCAGTGAAGCACTAGCAGGATCCTACGAGCAGTACTTC.

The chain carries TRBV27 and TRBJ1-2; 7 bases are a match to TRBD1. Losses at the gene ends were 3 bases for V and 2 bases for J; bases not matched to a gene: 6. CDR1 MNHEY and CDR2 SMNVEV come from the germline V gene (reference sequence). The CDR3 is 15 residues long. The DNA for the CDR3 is TGTGCCAGCAGTTTCGGGGACAGCTTAAACTATGGCTACACCTTC. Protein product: CASSFGDSLNYGYTF.

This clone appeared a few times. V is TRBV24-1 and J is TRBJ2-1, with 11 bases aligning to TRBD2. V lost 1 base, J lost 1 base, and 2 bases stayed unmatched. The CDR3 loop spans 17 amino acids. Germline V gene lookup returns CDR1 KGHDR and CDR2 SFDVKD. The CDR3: CATSDFRTSGSYNEQFF. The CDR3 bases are TGTGCCACCAGTGATTTCCGGACTAGCGGGTCCTACAATGAGCAGTTCTTC.

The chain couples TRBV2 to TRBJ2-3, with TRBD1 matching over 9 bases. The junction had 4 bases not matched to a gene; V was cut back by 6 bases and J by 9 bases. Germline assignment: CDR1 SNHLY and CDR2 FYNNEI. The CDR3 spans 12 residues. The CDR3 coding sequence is TGTGCCAGCAGCCGGGACAGGGAGACGCAGTATTTT. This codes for CASSRDRETQYF.

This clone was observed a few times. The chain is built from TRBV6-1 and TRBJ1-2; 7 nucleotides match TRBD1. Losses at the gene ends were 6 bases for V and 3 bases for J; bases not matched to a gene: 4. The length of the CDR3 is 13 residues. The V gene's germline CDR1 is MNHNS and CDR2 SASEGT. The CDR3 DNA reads TGTGCCAGCAGGGGGACAGTCGACTATGGCTACACCTTC. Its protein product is CASRGTVDYGYTF.